The source of this T cell receptor beta chain is a study of OX40 agonist ivuxolimab in advanced cancers. With 3 bases clipped from V and 3 bases from J, the junction kept 3 bases outside the gene matches. The CDR3 contains 14 residues. CDR1 is SGHDN, CDR2 FVKESK, per germline. Assay: immunoSEQ multiplex PCR; the TCRdb copy retains only in-frame clones and omits some. The profile shows approximately 80,000 clones, around 94% of them singletons. The specimen comprised CD4+ or CD8+ T cells sorted from blood, sampled in a trial of the OX40 agonist ivuxolimab. This clonotype was obtained from an adult with an advanced solid tumor such as melanoma, head and neck, liver or kidney cancer. This chain links TRBV14 with TRBJ1-2; 8 bases map to TRBD1. CDR3 protein: CASSHLTGDYGYTF. The DNA of the CDR3 is TGTGCCAGCAGCCATTTGACAGGGGACTATGGCTACACCTTC.